The 23 T cell receptor beta chains below come from one sample, sequenced in a study of T cell responses to AZD1222 COVID-19 vaccine. Data came from immunoSEQ multiplex PCR; TCRdb stores just in-frame clones and leaves some out. The top ten clones hold around 1.8% of a sample with approximately 150,000 clones, roughly 93% of them seen once. The sequencing here drew on peripheral blood, taken 28 days after the second AZD1222 dose. Receptors were obtained from an adult who received the AZD1222 COVID-19 vaccine.

The chain links TRBV6-5 to TRBJ1-2, with TRBD1 identical over 8 bases. This CDR3 is built from 14 residues. V gave up 6 bases and J gave up 4 bases; unmatched junction bases: 7. The germline gives CDR1 MNHEY, CDR2 SVGAGI. CDR3 coding DNA: TGTGCCAGCAGCCGGACAGGGTTCGCCTATGGCTACACCTTC. This translates into CASSRTGFAYGYTF.

The chain joins TRBV5-1 to TRBJ2-5; TRBD2 matches 9 bases. The germline V gene has CDR1 SGHRS and CDR2 YFSETQ. The junction had 2 bases not matched to a gene; V was cut back by 0 bases and J by 2 bases. The CDR3 is made up of 15 amino acids. The CDR3 coding sequence is TGCGCCAGCAGCTTGGTTAGCGGGGGACAAGAGACCCAGTACTTC. Translation gives CASSLVSGGQETQYF.

V usage is TRBV7-2 and J usage is TRBJ1-5; 7 nucleotides agree with TRBD1. Germline loops: CDR1 SGHTA, CDR2 FQGNSA. The CDR3 covers 15 residues. V was clipped by 1 base and J by 0 bases; unmatched bases: 0. CDR3 amino acids: CASSLGDSSNQPQHF. Here the CDR3 DNA reads TGTGCCAGCAGCTTAGGGGACAGTAGCAATCAGCCCCAGCATTTT.

The gene calls are TRBV28 and TRBJ2-1; 9 nucleotides align to TRBD2. The CDR3 contains 15 residues. CDR1 MDHEN and CDR2 SYDVKM come from the germline V gene. The V gene end was trimmed by 0 bases and the J gene end by 5 bases; junction bases not matched to a gene: 2. The CDR3 is CASSLWASGDNEQFF. CDR3 sequence (DNA): TGTGCCAGCAGTTTATGGGCTAGCGGGGACAATGAGCAGTTCTTC.

The CDR3 coding sequence is TGCGCCAGCAGCTTGCCCCGGACAGGGCAAGAGACCCAGTACTTC. Its translation: CASSLPRTGQETQYF. The rearrangement links TRBV5-1 to TRBJ2-5; 8 positions match TRBD1. The CDR3 extends over 15 amino acids. J lost 2 bases, V lost 1 base, and 4 bases had no gene match. Germline V gene sequence: CDR1 SGHRS, CDR2 YFSETQ.

The V and J genes are TRBV18 and TRBJ1-2; D is unclear. CDR3 length equals 15 residues. Germline-derived CDR1 and CDR2 are KGHSH and LQKENI. V dropped 3 bases and J dropped 0 bases, with 11 bases sitting between them. CDR3 DNA: TGTGCCAGCTCACCTCTGCAGGATTCTAACTATGGCTACACCTTC. Translation: CASSPLQDSNYGYTF.

The DNA for the CDR3 is TGCGCCAGCAACAGCTTGATGAACACTGAAGCTTTCTTT. This codes for CASNSLMNTEAFF. The V call is TRBV5-1, the J call TRBJ1-1, with D uncertain. The V end lost 6 bases, the J end lost 0 bases, and 9 bases lay between the germline ends. The CDR3 length is 13 residues. Germline V gene data show CDR1 as SGHRS and CDR2 as YFSETQ. Supplemented by reference TRBV5-1 and TRBJ1-1, the full variable domain reads KAGVTQTPRYLIKTRGQQVTLSCSPISGHRSVSWYQQTPGQGLQFLFEYFSETQRNKGNFPGRFSGRQFSNSRSEMNVSTLELGDSALYLCASNSLMNTEAFFGQGTRLTVV.

This clone was observed once. The rearrangement uses TRBV18 and TRBJ1-2; the match to TRBD1 covers 7 bases. There are 14 residues in the CDR3. V shed 4 bases, J shed 0 bases, and the junction held 2 bases outside the gene matches. The V gene's germline CDR1 is KGHSH and CDR2 LQKENI. The CDR3 nucleotides are TGTGCCAGCTCACTACAGGGGACTAACTATGGCTACACCTTC. It yields the protein CASSLQGTNYGYTF.

J is TRBJ1-4 and V is TRBV19; maybe TRBD1 (5 bases). V was trimmed by 6 bases and J by 2 bases, leaving 16 bases between them. CDR1 is LNHDA and CDR2 is SQIVND in the germline V gene (reference sequence). This CDR3 comprises 16 residues. The CDR3 region is CASSPRQGYTNEKLFF. In DNA, the CDR3 is TGTGCCAGTAGCCCCCGGCAGGGCTACACTAATGAAAAACTGTTTTTT.

This chain connects TRBV6-6 to TRBJ1-5; TRBD1 is a possible D gene (5 bases). The CDR3 is 14 residues long. CDR1 MNHNY and CDR2 SVGAGI come from the germline V gene (reference sequence). The ends were cut back, 0 bases at V and 7 bases at J, with 10 bases in the middle. The CDR3, as DNA: TGTGCCAGCAGTTACTCTGGGGGAGACCAGCCCCAGCATTTT. This codes for CASSYSGGDQPQHF.

The genes are TRBV30 and TRBJ1-2; 8 bases map to TRBD1. With V trimmed by 4 bases and J by 4 bases, 5 bases remained unmatched. This CDR3 is built from 13 residues. The V gene's germline CDR1 is GTSNPN and CDR2 SVGIG (reference sequence). The CDR3 DNA reads as TGTGCCTGGACGGGACAGGCGGGCTATGGCTACACCTTC. Its protein is CAWTGQAGYGYTF.

In DNA, the CDR3 is TGTGCCAGCAGTTACTCGAGTGCAGGGGTTCAGCCCCAGCATTTT. It translates to CASSYSSAGVQPQHF. The chain uses TRBV6-5 and TRBJ1-5; a possible D gene is TRBD1 (6 bases). Per the germline V gene, CDR1 is MNHEY and CDR2 is SVGAGI. The CDR3 runs 15 residues. The V and J ends lost 0 bases and 6 bases respectively, with 12 bases between them.

The chain couples TRBV27 to TRBJ2-7; 7 bases agree with TRBD1. The germline CDR1 and CDR2 sequences are MNHEY and SMNVEV (reference sequence). V trimming: 2 bases; J trimming: 0 bases; junction bases outside the gene matches: 10. The CDR3 has 17 amino acids. In DNA, the CDR3 is TGTGCCAGCAGTTTAGCCCGGGACAGTTTGAGCTCCTACGAGCAGTACTTC. Translated, it gives CASSLARDSLSSYEQYF.

The CDR3 spells CASSLGAGLQETQYF. CDR3 coding DNA: TGTGCCAGCAGCTTAGGGGCAGGGCTACAAGAGACCCAGTACTTC. V usage is TRBV7-9 and J usage is TRBJ2-5; D may be TRBD1 (5 bases). CDR1 and CDR2 from the germline V gene are SEHNR and FQNEAQ (reference sequence). Trimming pared 1 base from V and 2 bases from J, leaving 11 bases between. There are 15 residues in the CDR3. Looking up the rest from reference TRBV7-9 and TRBJ2-5 gives the full variable domain: DTGVSQNPRHKITKRGQNVTFRCDPISEHNRLYWYRQTLGQGPEFLTYFQNEAQLEKSRLLSDRFSAERPKGSFSTLEIQRTEQGDSAMYLCASSLGAGLQETQYFGPGTRLLVL.

The rearrangement uses TRBV19 and TRBJ1-1; TRBD1 aligns across 11 bases. The CDR3 runs to 16 residues. Germline values: CDR1 LNHDA, CDR2 SQIVND (reference sequence). V lost 4 bases to trimming and J lost 3 bases; unmatched junction nucleotides: 7. The CDR3 protein is CASSRPGQGVYTEAFF. The CDR3 coding sequence is TGTGCCAGTAGTAGACCGGGACAGGGGGTGTACACTGAAGCTTTCTTT. Together with reference TRBV19 and TRBJ1-1, the CDR3 gives the full variable domain: DGGITQSPKYLFRKEGQNVTLSCEQNLNHDAMYWYRQDPGQGLRLIYYSQIVNDFQKGDIAEGYSVSREKKESFPLTVTSAQKNPTAFYLCASSRPGQGVYTEAFFGQGTRLTVV.

The chain has TRBV7-6 and TRBJ2-5; TRBD1 is a possible D gene (5 bases). Trimming took 8 bases from V and 4 from J, leaving 11 bases between them. Germline V lookup: CDR1 SGHVS, CDR2 FNYEAQ. This CDR3 is 12 amino acids long. CDR3 in DNA: TGTGCCAGCGGGCAGGGTCCAGAGACCCAGTACTTC. It is translated as CASGQGPETQYF.

The chain links TRBV5-6 to TRBJ2-2; D not resolved. In germline, CDR1 is SGHDT, CDR2 YYEEEE. V shed 1 base and J shed 2 bases, with 6 bases lying between them. The CDR3 has 14 residues. The CDR3 DNA follows: TGTGCCAGCAGCTTGAACCGAAACACCGGGGAGCTGTTTTTT. Protein sequence: CASSLNRNTGELFF.

The gene calls are TRBV5-1 and TRBJ1-1; 10 bases align to TRBD1. This CDR3 has 16 residues. After removal of 0 bases from V and 8 bases from J, the junction contained 10 bases not matched to a gene. Germline-derived CDR1 and CDR2 are SGHRS and YFSETQ. The DNA for the CDR3 is TGCGCCAGCAGCTTGGGAGGGACAGGGGCCATACAGGAAGCTTTCTTT. Its translation is CASSLGGTGAIQEAFF.

V usage is TRBV29-1 and J usage is TRBJ2-7, with no clear D. This CDR3 spans 10 amino acids. V lost 6 bases, J lost 3 bases, and 6 bases lay in between. Per germline, CDR1 SQVTM and CDR2 ANQGSEA. The CDR3 here is CSVRDYEQYF. In DNA form, the CDR3 reads TGCAGCGTACGAGACTACGAGCAGTACTTC.

The chain uses TRBV7-9 and TRBJ1-2, with D perhaps matching TRBD1 (5 bases). The germline gives CDR1 SEHNR, CDR2 FQNEAQ (reference sequence). The CDR3 is 15 amino acids. Trimming pared 3 bases from V and 8 bases from J, leaving 19 bases between. The CDR3 bases are TGTGCCAGCAGCTTCATTAGACGGGGGTTTGAGGGCTACACCTTC. Translation: CASSFIRRGFEGYTF.

The V gene is TRBV18, the J gene TRBJ1-1; D unclear. The CDR3 loop spans 12 amino acids. V dropped 8 bases and J dropped 1 base, with 8 bases sitting between them. The germline V gene has CDR1 KGHSH and CDR2 LQKENI. The CDR3 region is CASAKGNTEAFF. In DNA, the CDR3 is TGTGCCAGCGCTAAGGGGAACACTGAAGCTTTCTTT.

CDR3 loop: CASSSNRRGRVSNEQFF. The CDR3 DNA reads TGTGCCAGCAGCTCTAACCGAAGGGGACGGGTCTCCAATGAGCAGTTCTTC. The chain combines TRBV7-9 with TRBJ2-1, with D perhaps TRBD1 or TRBD2 (5 bases each). The V end was cut by 4 bases, the J end by 6 bases, with 22 bases between. The CDR3 loop spans 17 amino acids. The germline CDR1 and CDR2 sequences are SEHNR and FQNEAQ (reference sequence). Based on the CDR3 plus reference TRBV7-9 and TRBJ2-1, the full variable domain is DTGVSQNPRHKITKRGQNVTFRCDPISEHNRLYWYRQTLGQGPEFLTYFQNEAQLEKSRLLSDRFSAERPKGSFSTLEIQRTEQGDSAMYLCASSSNRRGRVSNEQFFGPGTRLTVL.

This chain joins TRBV7-8 and TRBJ1-6; TRBD1 might be the D (6 bases). Trimming pared 2 bases from V and 5 bases from J, leaving 7 bases between. Germline V gives CDR1 SGHVS, CDR2 FQNEAQ. CDR3 length: 14 amino acids. Written as DNA, the CDR3 is TGTGCCAGCAGCTTAAGGACAGATAATTCACCCCTCCACTTT. Its translation is CASSLRTDNSPLHF.